The TCR beta chain under discussion was sequenced for a study of CD8 T cells in ankylosing spondylitis. This clonotype was seen ten or more times. This CDR3 is built from 15 residues. Germline CDR1 and CDR2: SGHRS and YFSETQ. V was trimmed by 1 base and J by 4 bases, leaving 12 bases between them. One entry per CDR3 protein, called by TCRdb with MiXCR from the 5' RACE reads. Here the sample spans 300,000 to 350,000 distinct CDR3 sequences, about 9.9% being singletons. The sequenced material came from blood, either unsorted or a sorted T cell fraction (not recorded which). The TCR comes from a female donor with ankylosing spondylitis or in good health (not recorded which). This chain uses TRBV5-1 with TRBJ2-4, with D uncertain. Here the CDR3 reads CASSLPEDNKNIQYF. In nucleotides, the CDR3 is TGCGCCAGCAGCTTGCCAGAAGACAATAAAAACATTCAGTACTTC.